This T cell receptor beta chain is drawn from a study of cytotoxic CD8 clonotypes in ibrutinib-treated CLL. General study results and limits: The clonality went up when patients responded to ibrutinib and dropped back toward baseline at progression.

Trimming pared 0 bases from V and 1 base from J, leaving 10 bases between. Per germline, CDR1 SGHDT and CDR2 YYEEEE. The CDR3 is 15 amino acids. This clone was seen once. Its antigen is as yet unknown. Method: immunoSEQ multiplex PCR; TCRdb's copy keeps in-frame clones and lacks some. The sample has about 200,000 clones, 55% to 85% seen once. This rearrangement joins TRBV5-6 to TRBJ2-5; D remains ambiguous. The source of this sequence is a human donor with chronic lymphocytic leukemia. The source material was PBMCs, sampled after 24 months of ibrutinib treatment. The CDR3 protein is CASSLALAAQETQYF. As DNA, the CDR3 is TGTGCCAGCAGCTTGGCCTTGGCAGCCCAAGAGACCCAGTACTTC.